This entry lists 30 T cell receptor beta chains sequenced from one sample in a study of response to subunit inactivated influenza vaccine. Each CDR3 protein gets one entry after TCRdb re-called the RT-PCR reads with MiXCR. Among around 750,000 distinct CDR3 sequences, about 20% were seen once, and the ten largest hold roughly a tenth. The sequencing used PBMCs from blood, collected 5 days after vaccination. The receptors originated from a man between 50 and 59 years old who received an inactivated influenza vaccine.

This chain connects TRBV4-3 to TRBJ2-3; 10 bases fit TRBD2. From germline, CDR1 is LGHNA and CDR2 YSLEER. This CDR3 is built from 16 residues. J was trimmed by 4 bases and V by 2 bases; bases with no gene match: 6. Here the CDR3 reads CASSQLLAGGADTQYF. CDR3 nucleotides: TGCGCCAGCAGCCAACTGTTAGCGGGGGGTGCAGATACGCAGTATTTT.

The rearrangement links TRBV5-6 to TRBJ2-1; D may be TRBD1 (5 bases). This CDR3 region has 13 residues. CDR1 and CDR2 from the germline V gene are SGHDT and YYEEEE. The germline V and J ends were trimmed by 1 base and 5 bases, with 7 bases remaining between them. The CDR3 DNA sequence: TGTGCCAGCAGCTTGATAGGGGACAATGAGCAGTTCTTC. Translating it yields CASSLIGDNEQFF.

This chain uses TRBV20-1 with TRBJ1-1, with D perhaps matching TRBD1 (6 bases). The CDR3 is 14 amino acids. V shed 5 bases and J shed 1 base, with 14 bases lying between them. Germline assignment: CDR1 DFQATT and CDR2 SNEGSKA (reference sequence). In nucleotides, the CDR3 is TGCAGTGCTGGCAGGGGACAAAGGAACACTGAAGCTTTCTTT. Translated: CSAGRGQRNTEAFF.

This clonotype was seen a few times. The V and J genes are TRBV10-3 and TRBJ1-5; D is perhaps TRBD1 (6 bases). This CDR3 spans 13 amino acids. CDR1 is ENHRY, CDR2 SYGVKD, per germline. Trimming removed 6 bases at V and 5 bases at J, with 11 bases between. Here the CDR3 reads CAISLRGDQPQHF. The CDR3 region has the DNA TGTGCCATCAGCCTAAGGGGGGATCAGCCCCAGCATTTT.

This clonotype has more than one count but fewer than ten. The J gene is TRBJ2-3, the V gene TRBV15; D unresolved. CDR1 and CDR2 from the germline V gene are LNHNV and YYDKDF (reference sequence). V shed 2 bases and J shed 2 bases, with 5 bases lying between them. The CDR3 runs to 13 residues. The CDR3 protein is CATSRSSTDTQYF. DNA for the CDR3: TGTGCCACCAGCAGATCTTCCACAGATACGCAGTATTTT.

The V and J genes are TRBV30 and TRBJ1-5; a possible D gene is TRBD1 (5 bases). V lost 1 base and J lost 3, with 7 bases in between. This CDR3 region has 13 residues. The germline gives CDR1 GTSNPN, CDR2 SVGIG (reference sequence). The chain's CDR3 is CAWSGGYNQPQHF. The DNA for the CDR3 is TGTGCCTGGAGTGGGGGCTACAATCAGCCCCAGCATTTT.

The V gene is TRBV20-1, the J gene TRBJ1-1, with D tentatively TRBD1 (6 bases). Between the trimmed V and J ends, which lost 0 bases and 6 bases, there was a span of 8 bases. Per germline, CDR1 DFQATT and CDR2 SNEGSKA (reference sequence). The CDR3 contains 12 residues. CDR3 DNA: TGCAGTGCTAGAGATAGGGGGGCTGAAGCTTTCTTT. Translating it yields CSARDRGAEAFF.

This rearrangement joins TRBV2 to TRBJ2-5, with D perhaps TRBD2 (5 bases). Trimming took off 6 bases at V and 2 bases at J, with 13 bases between the two ends. This CDR3 is built from 14 residues. Germline V CDR1 and CDR2: SNHLY, FYNNEI. The CDR3 DNA reads as TGTGCCAGCAGGGACTTCGAGTCTCAAGAGACCCAGTACTTC. Translating it yields CASRDFESQETQYF.

This chain connects TRBV28 to TRBJ1-1, with a possible D match to TRBD1 (5 bases). CDR3 length: 16 residues. The V end lost 5 bases, the J end lost 6 bases, and 22 bases lay between the germline ends. The V gene's germline CDR1 is MDHEN and CDR2 SYDVKM. DNA for the CDR3: TGTGCCAGCAGTCTATATTGGACAAGGCGAGGCCCTGAAGCTTTCTTT. It codes for CASSLYWTRRGPEAFF.

V and J are TRBV4-2 and TRBJ2-7; D is unresolved. V dropped 0 bases and J dropped 2 bases, with 14 bases sitting between them. CDR1 and CDR2 (germline): LGHNA, YNFKEQ. The CDR3 contains 16 residues. The DNA of the CDR3 is TGTGCCAGCAGCCAAGATACGTCTATGAGAGCCTACGAGCAGTACTTC. Amino acids: CASSQDTSMRAYEQYF.

J is TRBJ1-5 and V is TRBV12-3 or TRBV12-4, with D possibly being TRBD1 (5 bases). The CDR3 is 15 amino acids. Trimming took off 1 base at V and 7 bases at J, with 14 bases between the two ends. The CDR3 DNA is TGTGCCAGCAGTTTAGGTCCAGGGTCGGAACAGCCCCAGCATTTT. Amino acids: CASSLGPGSEQPQHF.

This clonotype was picked up a small number of times. V and J are TRBV11-2 and TRBJ2-7, with TRBD2 identical over 11 bases. This CDR3 has 16 residues. With 3 bases clipped from V and 3 bases from J, the junction kept 7 bases outside the gene matches. Germline V lookup: CDR1 SGHAT, CDR2 FQNNGV. In DNA, the CDR3 is TGTGCCAGCAGCTTTAATTTTGGACTAGCGGGCTACGAGCAGTACTTC. As protein: CASSFNFGLAGYEQYF.

This chain uses TRBV28 with TRBJ2-5, with 10 positions matching TRBD1. V lost 10 bases to trimming and J lost 4 bases; unmatched junction nucleotides: 3. The CDR3 has 12 amino acids. Germline-derived CDR1 and CDR2 are MDHEN and SYDVKM. DNA of the CDR3: TGTGCCATCCGACAGGGGGCAGAGACCCAGTACTTC. It translates to CAIRQGAETQYF.

A remark on this clonotype: A read error may produce the germline difference seen at one junction end. This sequence joins TRBV20-1 and TRBJ2-1, with 9 nucleotides matching TRBD2. Germline CDR1 is DFQATT and CDR2 is SNEGSKA (reference sequence). CDR3 size: 17 residues. The CDR3 coding sequence is TGCTGTGCAACCTCCCGGTATGGGACTAGCCTCTACAATGAGCAGTTCTTC. Translated, it gives CCATSRYGTSLYNEQFF.

The chain links TRBV5-1 to TRBJ2-1, with 7 bases that match TRBD2. CDR3 length: 14 amino acids. V shed 4 bases and J 3 bases; nucleotides not matched to a gene: 4. The germline V gene has CDR1 SGHRS and CDR2 YFSETQ. CDR3 in amino acids: CASSRERDYNEQFF. The CDR3 coding sequence is TGCGCCAGCAGCCGGGAGCGGGACTACAATGAGCAGTTCTTC.

This clonotype was seen more than once but under ten times. CDR3 nucleotides: TGTGCCAGCAGCCCTCGCGGGGGGCAAGATGGCTACACCTTC. Protein product: CASSPRGGQDGYTF. The chain couples TRBV9 to TRBJ1-2, with a weak D call TRBD1 (6 bases). The CDR3 spans 14 residues. The V end lost 4 bases, the J end lost 6 bases, and 16 bases lay between the germline ends. CDR1 is SGDLS and CDR2 is YYNGEE in the germline V gene. Based on the CDR3 plus reference TRBV9 and TRBJ1-2, the full variable domain is DSGVTQTPKHLITATGQRVTLRCSPRSGDLSVYWYQQSLDQGLQFLIQYYNGEERAKGNILERFSAQQFPDLHSELNLSSLELGDSALYFCASSPRGGQDGYTFGSGTRLTVV.

This clonotype was detected only a few times. This sequence joins TRBV5-1 and TRBJ2-7; perhaps D is TRBD1 or TRBD2 (6 bases each). Germline V CDR1 and CDR2: SGHRS, YFSETQ. V was shortened by 1 base and J by 4 bases, with 12 bases between the two germline ends. CDR3 length: 14 amino acids. The CDR3 DNA reads as TGCGCCAGCAGCTTGACAGGGAGGTTATACGAGCAGTACTTC. Translated: CASSLTGRLYEQYF.

This clonotype was seen more than once but under ten times. The chain links TRBV20-1 to TRBJ2-1, with 8 bases that match TRBD1. Unmatched junction bases numbered 4, after V lost 0 bases and J lost 6 bases. This CDR3 contains 14 residues. CDR1 and CDR2 from the germline V gene are DFQATT and SNEGSKA (reference sequence). DNA of the CDR3: TGCAGTGCTAGAGATCTTGGACAGGGCAATGAGCAGTTCTTC. Translated, it gives CSARDLGQGNEQFF.

This sequence joins TRBV7-2 and TRBJ2-1, with D possibly being TRBD2 (6 bases). Germline CDR1 reads SGHTA; CDR2 reads FQGNSA. CDR3 length: 13 residues. The V end was cut by 4 bases, the J end by 9 bases, with 13 bases between. The CDR3 bases are TGTGCCAGCAGCTCCGCGGGGCTCAGTGAGCAGTTCTTC. Translating gives CASSSAGLSEQFF.

V and J are TRBV20-1 and TRBJ2-1, with D hard to call. The ends were cut back, 0 bases at V and 9 bases at J, with 12 bases in the middle. CDR3 length: 13 amino acids. From germline, CDR1 is DFQATT and CDR2 SNEGSKA (reference sequence). The CDR3 bases are TGCAGTGCTAGAGATGTCCGGGCGACTGAGCAGTTCTTC. Its translation is CSARDVRATEQFF.

The J gene is TRBJ2-5, the V gene TRBV6-1, with 11 bases that match TRBD2. V dropped 6 bases and J dropped 5; count of bases not matched to a gene: 8. The V gene's germline CDR1 is MNHNS and CDR2 SASEGT. The CDR3 contains 15 residues. The CDR3 region has the DNA TGTGCCAGCAGCCATAGCGGGGGGGCCGAGGAGACCCAGTACTTC. It yields the protein CASSHSGGAEETQYF.

V and J are TRBV10-3 and TRBJ1-6, with D possibly TRBD1 on 5 matching bases. Germline CDR1 and CDR2: ENHRY and SYGVKD. Trimming stripped 10 bases from V and 3 bases from J, with 13 bases between. This CDR3 comprises 14 residues. DNA for the CDR3: TGTGCCACATGCCGGGACCTCTATAATTCACCCCTCCACTTT. It codes for CATCRDLYNSPLHF.

There are a few counts of this clonotype. The rearrangement links TRBV9 to TRBJ1-5; possible D gene TRBD1, 5 bases. This CDR3 is 14 amino acids long. CDR1 SGDLS and CDR2 YYNGEE come from the germline V gene. Trimming took off 2 bases at V and 2 bases at J, with 8 bases between the two ends. CDR3 sequence (DNA): TGTGCCAGCAGCGTCCCACAGGGCAATCAGCCCCAGCATTTT. Protein sequence: CASSVPQGNQPQHF.

This clonotype was seen only a few times. The chain has TRBV20-1 and TRBJ2-7, with 9 bases matching TRBD1. This CDR3 comprises 14 residues. Germline-derived CDR1 and CDR2 are DFQATT and SNEGSKA (reference sequence). Unmatched junction bases numbered 4, after V lost 1 base and J lost 3 bases. The CDR3 region is CSARVWTGVYEQYF. In DNA form, the CDR3 reads TGCAGTGCTAGAGTGTGGACAGGGGTCTACGAGCAGTACTTC.

The chain employs TRBV12-5 and TRBJ2-1, with D perhaps matching TRBD1 (5 bases). CDR1 and CDR2 (germline): LGHNT, FRNRAP. The V end was cut by 3 bases, the J end by 3 bases, with 9 bases between. The CDR3 covers 14 residues. The CDR3 DNA reads TGTGCTAGTGGTTTAGGGCAGGGCTACAATGAGCAGTTCTTC. This encodes CASGLGQGYNEQFF.

The chain links TRBV29-1 to TRBJ2-2; D gene unclear. Germline V CDR1 and CDR2: SQVTM, ANQGSEA. The CDR3 is 14 residues long. V shed 5 bases and J shed 0 bases, with 10 bases lying between them. The CDR3 here is CSVRVNANTGELFF. The CDR3 bases are TGCAGCGTTCGAGTGAACGCGAACACCGGGGAGCTGTTTTTT.

This clonotype was counted only a few times. The chain couples TRBV6-5 to TRBJ1-2, with 11 nucleotides matching TRBD1. From germline, CDR1 is MNHEY and CDR2 SVGAGI. J was trimmed by 4 bases and V by 0 bases; bases with no gene match: 1. This CDR3 is built from 15 residues. CDR3 loop: CASSYSGQGGYGYTF. The CDR3 bases are TGTGCCAGCAGTTACTCGGGACAGGGGGGCTATGGCTACACCTTC.

The chain joins TRBV20-1 to TRBJ1-2; 8 positions match TRBD1. The CDR3 has 13 amino acids. V dropped 2 bases and J dropped 6; count of bases not matched to a gene: 5. Germline V gene data show CDR1 as DFQATT and CDR2 as SNEGSKA (reference sequence). The CDR3 here is CSARSDRDNGYTF. The CDR3 DNA reads as TGCAGTGCTAGATCGGACAGGGATAATGGCTACACCTTC.

V is TRBV12-3 or TRBV12-4 and J is TRBJ1-1, with 8 bases fitting TRBD1. The CDR3 loop spans 15 amino acids. Trimming took 5 bases from V and 2 from J; bases not matched to a gene: 7. The CDR3 DNA reads as TGTGCCAGCAGTCTCGACAGGGGAGGAAACACTGAAGCTTTCTTT. Translated: CASSLDRGGNTEAFF.

V gene TRBV20-1 combines with J gene TRBJ1-5; TRBD1 might be the D (5 bases). CDR1 DFQATT and CDR2 SNEGSKA come from the germline V gene (reference sequence). The CDR3 is 13 amino acids. The V end was cut by 3 bases, the J end by 6 bases, with 12 bases between. The CDR3 region has the DNA TGCAGTGCTAGGGGAGGAGGGGCTCAGCCCCAGCATTTT. Translated, it gives CSARGGGAQPQHF.